What follows are 5 T cell receptor beta chains derived from one specimen sequenced in a study of CD8 T cell repertoires and HIV-1 epitope variants. Their cognate antigens are unknown. Assay used: immunoSEQ multiplex PCR; TCRdb lists only in-frame clones, some missing. The sample has thousands of clones; more than 60% are singletons. Specimen: cultured CD8+ T cells derived from PBMCs. All receptors come from a male donor with HIV.

The chain uses TRBV9 and TRBJ1-6, with D tentatively TRBD1 (5 bases). The CDR3 length is 15 residues. Germline V gene lookup returns CDR1 SGDLS and CDR2 YYNGEE. V lost 6 bases and J lost 7, with 17 bases in between. CDR3 DNA: TGTGCCAGCACCATTGGGGGGGAACCGAATTCACCCCTCCACTTT. It is translated as CASTIGGEPNSPLHF.

This clone was recorded a few times. The chain joins TRBV4-1 to TRBJ2-2; TRBD1 might be the D (5 bases). V was shortened by 7 bases and J by 3 bases, with 9 bases between the two germline ends. CDR3 size: 13 residues. Germline V gene data show CDR1 as MGHRA and CDR2 as YSYEKL. CDR3 coding DNA: TGCGCCAGCACCTCACAGGACACCGGGGAGCTGTTTTTT. It encodes CASTSQDTGELFF.

The chain combines TRBV10-3 with TRBJ2-5; 11 bases map to TRBD1. This CDR3 has 16 residues. Germline V gene sequence: CDR1 ENHRY, CDR2 SYGVKD. The ends lost 3 bases at V and 5 bases at J; junction bases unmatched: 8. CDR3 residues: CAISDPGQGAGETQYF. As DNA, the CDR3 is TGTGCCATCAGTGACCCCGGACAGGGGGCCGGGGAGACCCAGTACTTC.

This chain connects TRBV15 to TRBJ1-4; possibly TRBD1 for D (5 bases). The V gene lost 5 bases and the J gene lost 6 bases, with 16 bases spanning the gap. CDR1 and CDR2 from the germline V gene are LNHNV and YYDKDF (reference sequence). This CDR3 has 15 amino acids. CDR3 sequence (DNA): TGTGCCACCAGCGGACGAATGGGGGTCGATGAAAAACTGTTTTTT. Its protein product is CATSGRMGVDEKLFF.

V and J are TRBV30 and TRBJ1-2; D remains unclear. Germline assignment: CDR1 GTSNPN and CDR2 SVGIG (reference sequence). The CDR3 runs to 14 residues. The V end was cut by 3 bases, the J end by 0 bases, with 11 bases between. CDR3 residues: CAWSSGNSNYGYTF. The CDR3 bases are TGTGCCTGGAGCAGTGGTAACTCTAACTATGGCTACACCTTC.